The TCR beta chain described here comes from a study of blood T cell repertoires in COVID-19. Study details: Acute and convalescent COVID-19 specimens originated in the United States, Italy and Spain. The cDNA or gDNA used as material had been derived from T cells, B-cell-depleted T cells, or PBMCs.

The CDR3 extends over 15 amino acids. V lost 3 bases to trimming and J lost 0 bases, with 9 bases between them. Looked up from germline, CDR1 is SGHDN and CDR2 is FVKESK. In the original processing: Quantification of nucleated cells was approximated via reference gene primer amplification. The data were produced by immunoSEQ multiplex PCR, yet TCRdb's version contains in-frame clones alone and is incomplete. V and J calls and clone size are copied from that table; D and trimming were computed from the DNA. Counted here are 150,000 to 200,000 clones, around 80% occurring once; the ten biggest clones make up approximately 7.8%. This clone has a handful of counts.

The clonotype comes from an older woman with COVID-19, enrolled during active disease. Sequencing was done on a sample of peripheral blood. The chain is built from TRBV14 and TRBJ1-3, with D unclear. The CDR3 nucleotides read TGTGCCAGCAGCCACGTTCCCAGCTCTGGAAACACCATATATTTT. Translation: CASSHVPSSGNTIYF.